The clone carrying this T cell receptor (beta chain) has only a few counts. This sample includes further DNA sequences coding for the same CDR3. This record belongs to a study of shared clonotypes between healthy human individuals. Trimming left V 0 bases short and J 5 bases short, with 5 bases between. This CDR3 is 13 amino acids long. Germline lookup yields CDR1 MNHEY and CDR2 SVGAGI. Assay used: immunoSEQ multiplex PCR; TCRdb lists only in-frame clones, some missing. The table lists about 2.3 million clones, approximately 95% of them singletons. Sequenced input: naive CD4+ T cells from PBMCs. Subset described: CD45RA+ positively selected. The clonotype was recovered from a young man in good health. Some clones in this sample may be carry-over from other donors' samples. The J gene is TRBJ1-5, the V gene TRBV6-5; D is ambiguous. The CDR3 sequence is CASSYSSDQPQHF. The DNA for the CDR3 is TGTGCCAGCAGTTACTCGAGTGATCAGCCCCAGCATTTT.